This T cell receptor beta chain was obtained from a study of blood T cell repertoires in COVID-19. Deletions cut 2 bases from V and 3 bases from J, with 4 bases between. From germline, CDR1 is SQVTM and CDR2 ANQGSEA. This CDR3 has 12 residues. Assay used: immunoSEQ multiplex PCR; TCRdb lists only in-frame clones, some missing. Of around 240,000 clones listed, about 82% are singletons. Grouping used clinical history reported by participants in a survey and questionnaire. This clone was seen more than once but under ten times. Sequenced sample: PBMCs or T cells enriched from blood (not recorded which). J is TRBJ2-2 and V is TRBV29-1; D unresolved. The source is a woman aged 45 to 65 who had recovered from COVID-19. The CDR3, as DNA: TGCAGCGTTGAAAGCGACACCGGGGAGCTGTTTTTT. Protein sequence: CSVESDTGELFF.